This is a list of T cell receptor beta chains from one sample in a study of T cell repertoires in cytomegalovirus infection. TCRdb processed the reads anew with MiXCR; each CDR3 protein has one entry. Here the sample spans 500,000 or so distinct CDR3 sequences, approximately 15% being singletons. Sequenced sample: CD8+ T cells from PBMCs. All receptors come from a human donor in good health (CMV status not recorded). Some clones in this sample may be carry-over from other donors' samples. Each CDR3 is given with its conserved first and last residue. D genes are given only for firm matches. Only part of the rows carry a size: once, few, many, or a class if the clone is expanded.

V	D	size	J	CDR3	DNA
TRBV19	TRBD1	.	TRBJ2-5	CASRRVTGDKETQYF	TGTGCCAGTAGGAGGGTGACAGGGGACAAAGAGACCCAGTACTTC
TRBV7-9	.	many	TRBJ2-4	CASSSHSLAKNIQYF	TGTGCCAGCAGCTCCCACAGCCTAGCCAAAAACATTCAGTACTTC
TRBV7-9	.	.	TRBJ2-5	CASRRLWEEEETQYF	TGTGCCAGCCGGAGGCTGTGGGAGGAAGAAGAGACCCAGTACTTC
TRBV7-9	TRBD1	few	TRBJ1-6	CASSSPTPGQDRGNSPLHF	TGTGCCAGCAGCTCCCCAACACCGGGACAGGACCGGGGTAATTCACCCCTCCACTTT
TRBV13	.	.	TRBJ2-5	CASSFFAGGETQYF	TGTGCCAGCAGCTTTTTCGCAGGAGGGGAGACCCAGTACTTC
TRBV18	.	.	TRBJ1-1	CASSPKEAFF	TGTGCCAGCTCACCGAAGGAAGCTTTCTTT
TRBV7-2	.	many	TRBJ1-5	CASSLEGQLGNQPQHF	TGTGCCAGCAGCTTAGAAGGCCAGCTAGGCAATCAGCCCCAGCATTTT
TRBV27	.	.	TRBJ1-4	CASRPGGRGRRDEKLFF	TGTGCCAGCAGACCCGGGGGCCGGGGGCGCCGAGATGAAAAACTGTTTTTT
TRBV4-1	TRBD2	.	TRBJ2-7	CASSQGGSGSHEQYF	TGCGCCAGCAGCCAAGGGGGTAGCGGGAGCCACGAGCAGTACTTC
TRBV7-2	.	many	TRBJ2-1	CASSAKGGGESQREQFF	TGTGCCAGCAGCGCTAAGGGGGGGGGAGAGTCTCAAAGGGAGCAGTTCTTC
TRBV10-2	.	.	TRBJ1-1	CASSEARRITEAFF	TGCGCCAGCAGTGAGGCGAGGAGGATCACTGAAGCTTTCTTT
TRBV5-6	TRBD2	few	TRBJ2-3	CASSSGGGWGDTQYF	TGTGCCAGCAGCTCCGGGGGGGGTTGGGGAGATACGCAGTATTTT
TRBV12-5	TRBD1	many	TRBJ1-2	CASGLDRGSYGYTF	TGTGCTAGTGGTTTGGACAGGGGCAGCTATGGCTACACCTTC
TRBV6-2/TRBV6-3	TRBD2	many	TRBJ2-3	CASSYSTSGSSDTQYF	TGTGCCAGCAGTTACTCGACCAGCGGGAGCTCAGATACGCAGTATTTT
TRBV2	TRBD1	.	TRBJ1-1	CASKFGQGDLNTEAFF	TGTGCCAGCAAATTCGGACAGGGAGACCTTAACACTGAAGCTTTCTTT
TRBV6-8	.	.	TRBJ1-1	CASSLQEGLNTEAFF	TGTGCCAGCAGCCTTCAGGAGGGGTTGAACACTGAAGCTTTCTTT
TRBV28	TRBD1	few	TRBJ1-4	CASSHTGGGNEKLFF	TGTGCCAGCAGTCATACAGGGGGCGGTAATGAAAAACTGTTTTTT
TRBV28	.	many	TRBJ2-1	CASRISSSYNEQFF	TGTGCCAGCAGGATCTCTAGCTCCTACAATGAGCAGTTCTTC
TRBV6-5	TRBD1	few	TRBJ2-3	CASSSQTGGTDTQYF	TGTGCCAGCAGTTCGCAGACAGGGGGCACAGATACGCAGTATTTT